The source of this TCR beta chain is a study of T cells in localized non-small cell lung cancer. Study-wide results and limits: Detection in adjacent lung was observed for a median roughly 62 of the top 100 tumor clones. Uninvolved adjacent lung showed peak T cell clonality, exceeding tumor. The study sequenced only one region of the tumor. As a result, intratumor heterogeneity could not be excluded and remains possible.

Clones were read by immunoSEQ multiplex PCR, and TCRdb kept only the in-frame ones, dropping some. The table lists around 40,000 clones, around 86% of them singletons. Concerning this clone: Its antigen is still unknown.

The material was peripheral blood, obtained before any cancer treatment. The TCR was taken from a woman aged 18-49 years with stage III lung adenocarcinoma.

In DNA, the CDR3 is TGTGCCAGTTGGGCGACAGGGGGCAATCAGCCCCAGCATTTT. This sequence encodes CASWATGGNQPQHF. This chain joins TRBV19 and TRBJ1-5; 8 positions match TRBD1. CDR1 and CDR2 from the germline V gene are LNHDA and SQIVND (reference sequence). This CDR3 comprises 14 residues. Trimming removed 8 bases from V and 2 bases from J; junction bases left unmatched: 5.